The 30 T cell receptor beta chains given below trace back to one sample, sequenced in a study of shared clonotypes between healthy human individuals. Here immunoSEQ multiplex PCR was the method, and the copy in TCRdb shows in-frame clones only, minus some. The sample lists over 2,000,000 clones, about 93% occurring once. CD8 cells classed as naive were CD45RO-negative and positively selected for CCR7, excluding terminally differentiated effector memory CD45RA+ cells. Material for sequencing was naive CD8+ T cells from PBMCs. The receptors were gathered from a man between 18 and 29 years old in good health. Some clones in this sample may be carry-over from other donors' samples.

The V gene is TRBV9, the J gene TRBJ2-2; no clear D gene. Germline CDR1 reads SGDLS; CDR2 reads YYNGEE. Trimming pared 3 bases from V and 4 bases from J, leaving 7 bases between. This CDR3 comprises 13 residues. CDR3 in DNA: TGTGCCAGCAGCGACTCCTTCACCGGGGAGCTGTTTTTT. It yields the protein CASSDSFTGELFF.

The chain combines TRBV9 with TRBJ2-1, with 7 bases that match TRBD1. Germline V gene lookup returns CDR1 SGDLS and CDR2 YYNGEE. This CDR3 has 19 amino acids. Trimming cost V 4 bases and J 5 bases; bases outside gene matches: 21. CDR3 protein: CASSLSTGADHATHNEQFF. The CDR3 coding sequence is TGTGCCAGCAGCCTTTCAACAGGGGCAGATCACGCCACCCACAATGAGCAGTTCTTC.

V gene TRBV5-4 combines with J gene TRBJ1-2; the match to TRBD1 covers 7 bases. Losses at the gene ends were 0 bases for V and 4 bases for J; bases not matched to a gene: 3. This CDR3 has 14 residues. Germline CDR1 and CDR2: SGHNT and YYREEE (reference sequence). CDR3 region: CASSLDRGSYGYTF. In nucleotides, the CDR3 is TGTGCCAGCAGCTTGGACAGGGGAAGCTATGGCTACACCTTC.

In the case of this clone: At one end, the junction sequence differs from germline, possibly due to a read error. V is TRBV10-3 and J is TRBJ2-5; D may correspond to TRBD1 or TRBD2 (5 bases each). CDR3 length: 16 residues. Germline lookup yields CDR1 ENHRY and CDR2 SYGVKD. The DNA of the CDR3 is TGTGCCATCAGTCACTCCGGGACCCGGGGCACTGAGAACCAGTACTTC. Translation: CAISHSGTRGTENQYF.

The rearrangement links TRBV11-2 to TRBJ2-7; 14 bases line up with TRBD2. Trimming cost V 3 bases and J 0 bases; bases outside gene matches: 4. CDR3 length equals 17 residues. The germline gives CDR1 SGHAT, CDR2 FQNNGV. Written as DNA, the CDR3 is TGTGCCAGCAGCTTCGGACTAGCGGGAGGATCCTCCTACGAGCAGTACTTC. Translation gives CASSFGLAGGSSYEQYF.

The gene calls are TRBV11-2 and TRBJ2-3; tentative D call: TRBD1 (5 bases). Germline CDR1 SGHAT, CDR2 FQNNGV. The V end was cut by 2 bases, the J end by 4 bases, with 13 bases between. This CDR3 region has 15 residues. The CDR3 bases are TGTGCCAGCAGCTTATTTGGGGCCACCCCAGATACGCAGTATTTT. Its protein product is CASSLFGATPDTQYF.

This chain connects TRBV27 to TRBJ2-1, with D possibly TRBD2 on 5 matching bases. Deletions cut 9 bases from V and 8 bases from J, with 8 bases between. Germline loops: CDR1 MNHEY, CDR2 SMNVEV (reference sequence). CDR3 size: 10 residues. The CDR3 DNA sequence: TGTGCCAGGACTACGGATGAGCAGTTCTTC. Translated, it gives CARTTDEQFF.

This clone was found once. This chain joins TRBV30 and TRBJ2-7; no firm D call. The CDR3 extends over 13 amino acids. CDR1 GTSNPN and CDR2 SVGIG come from the germline V gene (reference sequence). Trimming stripped 1 base from V and 1 base from J, with 8 bases between. The CDR3 reads CAWSGAVSYEQYF. The CDR3 DNA is TGTGCCTGGAGTGGGGCAGTTTCCTACGAGCAGTACTTC.

This chain joins TRBV7-9 and TRBJ2-7; 8 bases line up with TRBD2. Germline values: CDR1 SEHNR, CDR2 FQNEAQ (reference sequence). The junction had 13 bases not matched to a gene; V was cut back by 1 base and J by 2 bases. The CDR3 length is 18 residues. The CDR3 here is CASSLVAPREVPTYEQYF. The CDR3 DNA follows: TGTGCCAGCAGCTTAGTCGCTCCGCGGGAGGTACCAACCTACGAGCAGTACTTC.

This clone was picked up a small number of times. This chain connects TRBV30 to TRBJ1-1; no definite D call. The CDR3 is made up of 14 amino acids. V dropped 0 bases and J dropped 0 bases, with 8 bases sitting between them. Germline CDR1 GTSNPN, CDR2 SVGIG (reference sequence). The CDR3 loop is CAWSVPRVNTEAFF. The CDR3 nucleotides are TGTGCCTGGAGTGTGCCTCGGGTGAACACTGAAGCTTTCTTT.

V is TRBV7-2 and J is TRBJ2-2; 9 bases map to TRBD1. The germline CDR1 and CDR2 sequences are SGHTA and FQGNSA. CDR3 length: 16 amino acids. Germline trimming cut 2 bases from V and 5 bases from J; bases unmatched to any gene: 6. For the CDR3, the DNA is TGTGCCAGCAGCTTACCAGTGGGACAGGGTACCGGGGAGCTGTTTTTT. The encoded protein is CASSLPVGQGTGELFF.

The J gene is TRBJ1-1, the V gene TRBV5-1, with D tentatively TRBD1 (6 bases). The germline V gene has CDR1 SGHRS and CDR2 YFSETQ. This CDR3 comprises 15 residues. Trimming shortened V by 4 bases and J by 0 bases, and 13 bases separated the two germline ends. The CDR3 sequence is CASSVDRLMNTEAFF. The CDR3, as DNA: TGCGCCAGCAGCGTGGACAGACTCATGAACACTGAAGCTTTCTTT.

This chain uses TRBV4-1 with TRBJ2-5; D is ambiguous. The J call may be incorrect, as the DNA end agrees better with TRBJ2-7. This CDR3 is built from 13 residues. Germline V lookup: CDR1 MGHRA, CDR2 YSYEKL. Here the CDR3 reads CASSPKSGYEQYF. In DNA, the CDR3 is TGCGCCAGCAGCCCAAAGTCGGGCTACGAGCAGTACTTC.

The chain has TRBV5-1 and TRBJ2-1; 15 bases align to TRBD2. Losses at the gene ends were 4 bases for V and 13 bases for J; bases not matched to a gene: 18. Germline V gives CDR1 SGHRS, CDR2 YFSETQ. The CDR3 is made up of 18 amino acids. This chain's CDR3 is CASSPVGGAGLAGGHQFF. CDR3 coding DNA: TGCGCCAGCAGCCCGGTCGGGGGAGCGGGACTAGCGGGAGGCCACCAGTTCTTC.

The CDR3 nucleotides read TGCGCCAGCAGCCAAGGGGGGGATCAGCCCCAGCATTTT. Its protein is CASSQGGDQPQHF. J is TRBJ1-5 and V is TRBV5-1, with D possibly TRBD1 on 6 matching bases. Deletions cut 4 bases from V and 5 bases from J, with 10 bases between. Germline assignment: CDR1 SGHRS and CDR2 YFSETQ. The CDR3 sequence is 13 residues long.

The chain uses TRBV10-1 and TRBJ2-7; perhaps TRBD1 as D (6 bases). With 0 bases removed from V and 7 bases from J, the gap between germline ends came to 28 bases. There are 19 residues in the CDR3. CDR1 WNHNN and CDR2 SYGVQD come from the germline V gene (reference sequence). The CDR3 DNA sequence: TGCGCCAGCAGTGAGTCGATGGGCAGGGGCTCCAAATTTTTCTGGGAGCAGTACTTC. Residues: CASSESMGRGSKFFWEQYF.

The DNA for the CDR3 is TGCGCCAGCAGCTGGGGACAGGGGATCACCGGGGAGCTGTTTTTT. This translates into CASSWGQGITGELFF. The chain has TRBV5-1 and TRBJ2-2, with 10 bases aligning to TRBD1. Germline loops: CDR1 SGHRS, CDR2 YFSETQ. J was trimmed by 4 bases and V by 3 bases; bases with no gene match: 3. The CDR3 is 15 residues long.

This clone was seen only once. This rearrangement joins TRBV6-5 to TRBJ2-1; TRBD2 agrees at 10 bases. Germline lookup yields CDR1 MNHEY and CDR2 SVGAGI. This CDR3 is 14 amino acids long. Germline trimming cut 6 bases from V and 4 bases from J; bases unmatched to any gene: 3. Here the CDR3 reads CASSWTSGYNEQFF. The CDR3 DNA reads as TGTGCCAGCAGCTGGACTAGCGGTTACAATGAGCAGTTCTTC.

The gene calls are TRBV7-8 and TRBJ2-7, with D unclear. This CDR3 region has 12 residues. Looked up from germline, CDR1 is SGHVS and CDR2 is FQNEAQ. The V gene lost 5 bases and the J gene lost 2 bases, with 7 bases spanning the gap. CDR3 sequence reads: CASSPPTYEQYF. The CDR3 bases are TGTGCCAGCAGCCCACCGACCTACGAGCAGTACTTC.

Turning to this clone: This sample includes further DNA sequences coding for the same CDR3. V gene TRBV11-2 combines with J gene TRBJ2-1; 7 positions match TRBD2. The CDR3 has 16 residues. V dropped 1 base and J dropped 2; count of bases not matched to a gene: 5. Germline CDR1 reads SGHAT; CDR2 reads FQNNGV. The CDR3 protein is CASSLGRLAPYNEQFF. In DNA, the CDR3 is TGTGCCAGCAGCTTAGGACGACTAGCCCCCTACAATGAGCAGTTCTTC.

This chain joins TRBV10-1 and TRBJ2-5; 8 positions agree with TRBD1. V lost 3 bases to trimming and J lost 4 bases; unmatched junction nucleotides: 16. This CDR3 has 18 amino acids. Germline values: CDR1 WNHNN, CDR2 SYGVQD (reference sequence). CDR3 in amino acids: CASSEGPGGVLGRETQYF. CDR3 in DNA: TGCGCCAGCAGTGAAGGTCCAGGGGGCGTCTTAGGAAGAGAGACCCAGTACTTC.

This chain connects TRBV14 to TRBJ2-7; the D gene is possibly TRBD2 (6 bases). Trimming removed 5 bases at V and 3 bases at J, with 11 bases between. The CDR3 extends over 13 amino acids. Germline CDR1 is SGHDN and CDR2 is FVKESK. The CDR3 here is CASSAAGFYEQYF. CDR3 bases: TGTGCCAGCAGCGCAGCGGGTTTCTACGAGCAGTACTTC.

The chain has TRBV27 and TRBJ2-7; D call uncertain. The CDR3 runs 16 residues. From germline, CDR1 is MNHEY and CDR2 SMNVEV (reference sequence). Trimming removed 5 bases at V and 3 bases at J, with 20 bases between. In nucleotides, the CDR3 is TGTGCCAGCAGTCCCCCCCCCTCGCCAGGCAACTACGAGCAGTACTTC. Translation: CASSPPPSPGNYEQYF.

The gene calls are TRBV4-2 and TRBJ1-5, with D perhaps matching TRBD1 (5 bases). The CDR3 sequence is 14 residues long. Trimming shortened V by 4 bases and J by 5 bases, and 12 bases separated the two germline ends. The germline gives CDR1 LGHNA, CDR2 YNFKEQ. This chain's CDR3 is CASSPSEGDQPQHF. In nucleotides, the CDR3 is TGTGCCAGCAGCCCCTCAGAAGGGGATCAGCCCCAGCATTTT.

This chain links TRBV5-4 with TRBJ2-7; TRBD2 aligns across 7 bases. V shed 4 bases, J shed 3 bases, and the junction held 7 bases outside the gene matches. CDR1 SGHNT and CDR2 YYREEE come from the germline V gene (reference sequence). The CDR3 has 14 residues. The CDR3 DNA reads TGTGCCAGCAGCCCTTCGGCGGGAGACTACGAGCAGTACTTC. This gives the protein CASSPSAGDYEQYF. Complete variable domain (other parts from reference TRBV5-4 and TRBJ2-7): ETGVTQSPTHLIKTRGQQVTLRCSSQSGHNTVSWYQQALGQGPQFIFQYYREEENGRGNFPPRFSGLQFPNYSSELNVNALELDDSALYLCASSPSAGDYEQYFGPGTRLTVT.

The chain carries TRBV2 and TRBJ2-7; 10 bases are a match to TRBD2. The J segment lost 3 bases and the V segment lost 0 bases, leaving 5 bases of the junction unmatched. CDR3 length: 16 residues. Germline V lookup: CDR1 SNHLY, CDR2 FYNNEI. CDR3 loop: CASSEAWLAGVYEQYF. The DNA of the CDR3 is TGTGCCAGCAGTGAAGCTTGGCTAGCGGGAGTCTACGAGCAGTACTTC.

The genes are TRBV13 and TRBJ2-7; a possible D gene is TRBD2 (6 bases). Germline V gene lookup returns CDR1 PRHDT and CDR2 FYEKMQ (reference sequence). The CDR3 contains 16 residues. V shed 0 bases and J shed 4 bases, with 16 bases lying between them. The CDR3 loop is CASSLGGSGLAYEQYF. CDR3 nucleotides: TGTGCCAGCAGCTTAGGGGGTAGCGGACTCGCGTACGAGCAGTACTTC.

The sample holds one count of this clone. The V gene is TRBV19, the J gene TRBJ2-1; D assignment may be TRBD1 or TRBD2 (5 bases each). The V end was cut by 6 bases, the J end by 2 bases, with 17 bases between. CDR1 and CDR2 from the germline V gene are LNHDA and SQIVND (reference sequence). The CDR3 consists of 16 residues. The CDR3 protein is CASRRDGEGTYNEQFF. The CDR3 DNA reads as TGTGCCAGTAGACGAGACGGCGAGGGGACCTACAATGAGCAGTTCTTC.

The CDR3 here is CASSGRQYLAKNIQYF. The CDR3 nucleotides are TGTGCCAGTAGTGGGAGACAGTACCTAGCCAAAAACATTCAGTACTTC. This sequence joins TRBV19 and TRBJ2-4; TRBD1 or TRBD2 may be the D gene (5 bases each). V lost 5 bases and J 0 bases, leaving 14 bases between the germline ends. The CDR3 runs to 16 residues. Germline V gene data show CDR1 as LNHDA and CDR2 as SQIVND (reference sequence).

The V gene is TRBV27, the J gene TRBJ2-3; 7 bases are shared with TRBD2. This CDR3 has 15 amino acids. V lost 6 bases and J lost 3; bases outside the gene matches: 9. In germline, CDR1 is MNHEY, CDR2 SMNVEV (reference sequence). CDR3 DNA: TGTGCCAGCAGCCCCTCCGGACTAGGGACAGATACGCAGTATTTT. Residues: CASSPSGLGTDTQYF.